What follows are 13 T cell receptor beta chains derived from one specimen sequenced in a study of blood T cell repertoires in COVID-19. Method: immunoSEQ multiplex PCR; TCRdb's copy keeps in-frame clones and lacks some. The table lists about 220,000 clones, more than 75% of them singletons, with approximately 3% in the top ten. Sequencing input: peripheral blood. The receptor source for this set is a woman aged 30 to 39 who had recovered from COVID-19.

The V call is TRBV4-1, the J call TRBJ2-1; 9 bases are a match to TRBD2. This CDR3 comprises 15 residues. Germline V CDR1 and CDR2: MGHRA, YSYEKL. The V gene end was trimmed by 3 bases and the J gene end by 4 bases; junction bases not matched to a gene: 4. DNA for the CDR3: TGCGCCAGCAGCCAGTCTAGCGGGGCTTACAATGAGCAGTTCTTC. The encoded protein is CASSQSSGAYNEQFF.

The rearrangement links TRBV6-1 to TRBJ2-7; D gene unclear. The CDR3 loop spans 11 amino acids. CDR1 is MNHNS and CDR2 is SASEGT in the germline V gene. V was pared by 3 bases and J by 3 bases, with 3 bases between. The CDR3 bases are TGTGCCAGCAGTGAGTACTACGAGCAGTACTTC. Translation: CASSEYYEQYF.

The CDR3 region has the DNA TGTGCCAGCAGTTACACCTTCCCCGTTCAGCGGAGCTCCTACAATGAGCAGTTCTTC. Residues: CASSYTFPVQRSSYNEQFF. This chain links TRBV6-2 or TRBV6-3 with TRBJ2-1; D may be TRBD2 (5 bases). The CDR3 extends over 19 amino acids. Germline-derived CDR1 and CDR2 are MNHEY and SVGEGT. The V end was cut by 2 bases, the J end by 0 bases, with 20 bases between.

V usage is TRBV10-3 and J usage is TRBJ1-4; D unresolved. The length of the CDR3 is 12 residues. Per the germline V gene, CDR1 is ENHRY and CDR2 is SYGVKD. Between the trimmed V and J ends, which lost 10 bases and 8 bases, there was a span of 14 bases. CDR3 region: CATAEGGEKLFF. The CDR3 DNA follows: TGTGCCACCGCGGAGGGTGGGGAAAAACTGTTTTTT.

The rearrangement joins TRBV4-1 to TRBJ2-2; 9 nucleotides match TRBD2. After removal of 1 base from V and 3 bases from J, the junction contained 6 bases not matched to a gene. In germline, CDR1 is MGHRA, CDR2 YSYEKL. The length of the CDR3 is 17 residues. The DNA of the CDR3 is TGCGCCAGCAGCCAAGGGGCTAGCGGGGTTTACACCGGGGAGCTGTTTTTT. This gives the protein CASSQGASGVYTGELFF.

The gene calls are TRBV4-2 and TRBJ1-5, with D possibly being TRBD1 (6 bases). The CDR3 spans 16 residues. Between the trimmed V and J ends, which lost 0 bases and 5 bases, there was a span of 14 bases. The germline gives CDR1 LGHNA, CDR2 YNFKEQ. The CDR3 coding sequence is TGTGCCAGCAGCCAAGAGGCCGGACAGCGCTATCAGCCCCAGCATTTT. Translation: CASSQEAGQRYQPQHF.

The chain joins TRBV7-8 to TRBJ2-1, with D perhaps TRBD2 (5 bases). CDR3 length: 13 amino acids. V was trimmed by 1 base and J by 9 bases, leaving 10 bases between them. Germline values: CDR1 SGHVS, CDR2 FQNEAQ. CDR3 sequence: CASSLEMAGEQFF. DNA for the CDR3: TGTGCCAGCAGCTTAGAAATGGCGGGTGAGCAGTTCTTC.

J is TRBJ1-2 and V is TRBV3-1 (or the pseudogene TRBV3-2); 7 nucleotides match TRBD1. The CDR3 has 18 residues. CDR1 is LGHDT and CDR2 is YNNKEL in the germline V gene (reference sequence). Trimming removed 5 bases from V and 5 bases from J; junction bases left unmatched: 20. DNA for the CDR3: TGTGCCAGCAGCTCAAGAGATATAAACAGGGGTTTCTTGTATGGCTACACCTTC. Amino acids: CASSSRDINRGFLYGYTF.

This chain links TRBV5-1 with TRBJ2-2, with D tentatively TRBD2 (5 bases). V was pared by 4 bases and J by 5 bases, with 9 bases between. CDR3 length: 13 residues. Germline values: CDR1 SGHRS, CDR2 YFSETQ. The CDR3 protein is CASSGGPTGELFF. In DNA, the CDR3 is TGCGCCAGCAGCGGCGGGCCTACCGGGGAGCTGTTTTTT.

This clone was counted a single time. The chain links TRBV6-5 to TRBJ2-2; TRBD2 is a possible D gene (5 bases). The CDR3 runs to 14 residues. V was cut by 2 bases and J by 7 bases, with 11 bases left in between. From germline, CDR1 is MNHEY and CDR2 SVGAGI. CDR3 sequence (DNA): TGTGCCAGCAGTTACCATACGGGGAACGGGGAGCTGTTTTTT. This sequence encodes CASSYHTGNGELFF.

Regarding this clone: Additional DNA sequences in this sample encode the identical CDR3. The chain is built from TRBV3-1 (or the pseudogene TRBV3-2) and TRBJ2-3; D not resolved. This CDR3 region has 17 residues. Germline lookup yields CDR1 LGHDT and CDR2 YNNKEL (reference sequence). V was cut by 0 bases and J by 5 bases, with 18 bases left in between. The CDR3 DNA reads as TGTGCCAGCAGCCAAGATATGAGACCACCAAACAGAGATACGCAGTATTTT. The encoded protein is CASSQDMRPPNRDTQYF.

In regard to this clone: Different DNA sequences within this sample yield the same CDR3. The chain couples TRBV5-1 to TRBJ2-7; 10 nucleotides line up with TRBD2. CDR1 is SGHRS and CDR2 is YFSETQ in the germline V gene. The CDR3 totals 15 residues. The J segment lost 2 bases and the V segment lost 4 bases, leaving 6 bases of the junction unmatched. CDR3 residues: CASSVLAGDPYEQYF. DNA for the CDR3: TGCGCCAGCAGCGTTCTAGCGGGGGACCCCTACGAGCAGTACTTC. Together with reference TRBV5-1 and TRBJ2-7, the CDR3 gives the full variable domain: KAGVTQTPRYLIKTRGQQVTLSCSPISGHRSVSWYQQTPGQGLQFLFEYFSETQRNKGNFPGRFSGRQFSNSRSEMNVSTLELGDSALYLCASSVLAGDPYEQYFGPGTRLTVT.

V is TRBV29-1 and J is TRBJ1-2, with D perhaps matching TRBD1 (6 bases). Per the germline V gene, CDR1 is SQVTM and CDR2 is ANQGSEA. The CDR3 spans 12 residues. The germline V and J ends were trimmed by 7 bases and 3 bases, with 12 bases remaining between them. The CDR3 protein is CSGGGQHYGYTF. The CDR3 DNA sequence: TGCAGCGGGGGTGGACAGCACTATGGCTACACCTTC.